The entry that follows covers one T cell receptor (beta chain) sequence. Under the authors' procedure: Reference gene primer amplification yielded estimated nucleated cell counts. Clones were sequenced by immunoSEQ multiplex PCR, and TCRdb holds only the in-frame ones, with some missing. V, J and clone size derive from that table, while D and trimming were established from the DNA sequence. This sample carries around 130,000 clones, approximately 88% of them seen once, and the ten largest clones take about 17%. This CDR3 contains 14 residues. Germline V gives CDR1 SEHNR, CDR2 FQNEAQ (reference sequence). J was trimmed by 3 bases and V by 3 bases; bases with no gene match: 2. This sample was taken from a study of blood T cell repertoires in COVID-19. The overall study: The cDNA or gDNA used as material had been derived from T cells, B-cell-depleted T cells, or PBMCs.

The specimen was peripheral blood. This TCR was recovered from a woman of 80 years or more with acute or convalescent COVID-19. J is TRBJ2-3 and V is TRBV7-9; 8 nucleotides line up with TRBD2. The CDR3: CASSFPSGTDTQYF. The CDR3 DNA follows: TGTGCCAGCAGCTTCCCTAGCGGGACAGATACGCAGTATTTT.